These T cell receptor beta chains were read from a single sample in a study of cytomegalovirus exposure and HLA in healthy donors. Profiled with immunoSEQ multiplex PCR; TCRdb holds only in-frame clones, not every one. The profile covers fewer than 140,000 clones, with roughly 77% appearing a single time and 2% to 2.5% taken by the ten largest. The specimen sequenced was PBMCs. All receptors derive from a middle-aged man in good health and CMV-seronegative. CDR3s include the opening cysteine and the closing phenylalanine or tryptophan. The order of the fields is CDR3 DNA, CDR3 protein, J gene, clone size, V gene, D gene. The D gene is left open where the match is weak. Rows give clone size only sometimes, using once, few, many, or a class for an expanded clone.

CDR3nt: TGCACCAGCAGCCAATTCCACAGGGGGCCGGACACTGAAGCTTTCTTT
CDR3aa: CTSSQFHRGPDTEAFF
j_gene: TRBJ1-1
abundance: NA
v_gene: TRBV1
d_gene: NA

CDR3nt: TGTGCCAGTAGTATGATGACCGATGGAGGGAAACTGTTTTTT
CDR3aa: CASSMMTDGGKLFF
j_gene: TRBJ1-4
abundance: NA
v_gene: TRBV19
d_gene: NA

CDR3nt: TGTGCCAGCAGCGTAGGGCCGGGGGGGAACACCGGGGAGCTGTTTTTT
CDR3aa: CASSVGPGGNTGELFF
j_gene: TRBJ2-2
abundance: NA
v_gene: TRBV9
d_gene: TRBD2

CDR3nt: TGTGCCAGCAGCTTGGGGGGGATTGGCAAGGAGACCCAGTACTTC
CDR3aa: CASSLGGIGKETQYF
j_gene: TRBJ2-5
abundance: NA
v_gene: TRBV7-3
d_gene: TRBD2

CDR3nt: TGTGCCAGCAGCTCCCCCGGGACAGATTACAATGAGCAGTTCTTC
CDR3aa: CASSSPGTDYNEQFF
j_gene: TRBJ2-1
abundance: NA
v_gene: TRBV7-9
d_gene: TRBD1

CDR3nt: TGTGCCTCCAATTCCCGGGATACGCAGTATTTT
CDR3aa: CASNSRDTQYF
j_gene: TRBJ2-3
abundance: few
v_gene: TRBV6-6
d_gene: NA

CDR3nt: TGTGCCAGCAGCCAATTACCAGGGTCCAACTATGGCTACACCTTC
CDR3aa: CASSQLPGSNYGYTF
j_gene: TRBJ1-2
abundance: NA
v_gene: TRBV16
d_gene: NA

CDR3nt: TGCGCCAGCAGGCCGGGGTCCGCAACCGGGGAGCTGTTTTTT
CDR3aa: CASRPGSATGELFF
j_gene: TRBJ2-2
abundance: NA
v_gene: TRBV5-1
d_gene: NA

CDR3nt: TGTGCCAGCAGCATCAGGTCAACTAATGAAAAACTGTTTTTT
CDR3aa: CASSIRSTNEKLFF
j_gene: TRBJ1-4
abundance: NA
v_gene: TRBV7-8
d_gene: NA

CDR3nt: TGTGCCAGCAGCGTGACGGAGGGGAACACTGAAGCTTTCTTT
CDR3aa: CASSVTEGNTEAFF
j_gene: TRBJ1-1
abundance: NA
v_gene: TRBV11-2
d_gene: NA

CDR3nt: TGTGCCAGCAGTCCCCAGACAGGGCCCTATGGCTACACCTTC
CDR3aa: CASSPQTGPYGYTF
j_gene: TRBJ1-2
abundance: NA
v_gene: TRBV6-1
d_gene: TRBD1

CDR3nt: TGTGCCAGCAGCTCCCCCGCGGGACAGGGGGCTCTGGAGCAGTACTTC
CDR3aa: CASSSPAGQGALEQYF
j_gene: TRBJ2-7
abundance: few
v_gene: TRBV7-6
d_gene: TRBD1

CDR3nt: TGTGCCAGCAGTTACTCGGGCAGGTCGGGCTACACCTTC
CDR3aa: CASSYSGRSGYTF
j_gene: TRBJ1-2
abundance: few
v_gene: TRBV6-6
d_gene: NA

CDR3nt: TGTGCCACCCGGGACACCAAGGACACTGAAGCTTTCTTT
CDR3aa: CATRDTKDTEAFF
j_gene: TRBJ1-1
abundance: NA
v_gene: TRBV6-1
d_gene: NA

CDR3nt: TGTGCCAGCAGCTTAGACCTAGCGGGGTTTGAGCAGTACTTC
CDR3aa: CASSLDLAGFEQYF
j_gene: TRBJ2-7
abundance: NA
v_gene: TRBV7-9
d_gene: TRBD2

CDR3nt: TGTGCCAGTAGTATCGGCGGGTACAATGAGCAGTTCTTC
CDR3aa: CASSIGGYNEQFF
j_gene: TRBJ2-1
abundance: NA
v_gene: TRBV19
d_gene: NA

CDR3nt: TGTGCCAGCAGTGTACGACGAGCGACGGACAATGAGCAGTTCTTC
CDR3aa: CASSVRRATDNEQFF
j_gene: TRBJ2-1
abundance: NA
v_gene: TRBV6-1
d_gene: NA

CDR3nt: TGCGCCAGCAGTGAGAGTTATGCAGGCCAAGAGACCCAGTACTTC
CDR3aa: CASSESYAGQETQYF
j_gene: TRBJ2-5
abundance: NA
v_gene: TRBV10-1
d_gene: NA

CDR3nt: TGCGCCAGCAGCTCGGCCCTACGACATGGTTACACCTTC
CDR3aa: CASSSALRHGYTF
j_gene: TRBJ1-2
abundance: NA
v_gene: TRBV5-1
d_gene: NA

CDR3nt: TGTGCCACCGGTGATTTTGGCGGTTACACCTTC
CDR3aa: CATGDFGGYTF
j_gene: TRBJ1-2
abundance: NA
v_gene: TRBV6-1
d_gene: NA

CDR3nt: TGTGCCAGCAGCTTGGGGCCCGGCGCTTCCTACGAGCAGTACTTC
CDR3aa: CASSLGPGASYEQYF
j_gene: TRBJ2-7
abundance: NA
v_gene: TRBV7-9
d_gene: NA

CDR3nt: TGCGCCAGCAGTCACGGCTTCGGGACAGGGTACTATATGATGGGTTCACCCCTCCACTTT
CDR3aa: CASSHGFGTGYYMMGSPLHF
j_gene: TRBJ1-6
abundance: once
v_gene: TRBV23-1
d_gene: TRBD1

CDR3nt: TGTGCCAGCAGGTCCGGGGGGTCCTACAATGAGCAGTTCTTC
CDR3aa: CASRSGGSYNEQFF
j_gene: TRBJ2-1
abundance: NA
v_gene: TRBV6-5
d_gene: TRBD2

CDR3nt: TGTGCCACCGGGGACAGGGATGGAAACACCATATATTTT
CDR3aa: CATGDRDGNTIYF
j_gene: TRBJ1-3
abundance: NA
v_gene: TRBV19
d_gene: TRBD1

CDR3nt: TGTGCCATCAGAGAGGGACAGGGTGGCGAAAAACTGTTTTTT
CDR3aa: CAIREGQGGEKLFF
j_gene: TRBJ1-4
abundance: NA
v_gene: TRBV10-3
d_gene: TRBD1

CDR3nt: TGCGCCAGCAGCGCGACTAGCGGGGGATACGAGCAGTACTTC
CDR3aa: CASSATSGGYEQYF
j_gene: TRBJ2-7
abundance: NA
v_gene: TRBV5-1
d_gene: TRBD2

CDR3nt: TGTGCCAGCTCACCAGGGACAGGGATCGGCTACGAGCAGTACTTC
CDR3aa: CASSPGTGIGYEQYF
j_gene: TRBJ2-7
abundance: NA
v_gene: TRBV18
d_gene: TRBD1